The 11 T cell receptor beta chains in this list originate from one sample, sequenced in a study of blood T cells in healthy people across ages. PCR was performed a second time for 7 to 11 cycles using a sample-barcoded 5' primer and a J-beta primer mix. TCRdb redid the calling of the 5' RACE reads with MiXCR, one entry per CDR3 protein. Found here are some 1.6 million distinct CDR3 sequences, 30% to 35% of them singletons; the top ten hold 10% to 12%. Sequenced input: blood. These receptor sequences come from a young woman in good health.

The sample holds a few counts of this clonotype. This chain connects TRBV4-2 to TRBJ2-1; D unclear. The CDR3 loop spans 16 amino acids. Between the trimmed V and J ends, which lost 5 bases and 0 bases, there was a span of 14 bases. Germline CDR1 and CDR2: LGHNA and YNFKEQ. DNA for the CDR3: TGTGCCAGCAGCTCTCTGCCCAAGGGCTCCTACAATGAGCAGTTCTTC. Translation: CASSSLPKGSYNEQFF.

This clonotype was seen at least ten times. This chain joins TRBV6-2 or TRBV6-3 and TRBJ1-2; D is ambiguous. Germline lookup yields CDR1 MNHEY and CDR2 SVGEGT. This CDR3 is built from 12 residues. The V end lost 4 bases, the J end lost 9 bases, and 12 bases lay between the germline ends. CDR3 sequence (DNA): TGTGCCAGCAGTTTCGAGGGTGCGAGCTACACCTTC. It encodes CASSFEGASYTF.

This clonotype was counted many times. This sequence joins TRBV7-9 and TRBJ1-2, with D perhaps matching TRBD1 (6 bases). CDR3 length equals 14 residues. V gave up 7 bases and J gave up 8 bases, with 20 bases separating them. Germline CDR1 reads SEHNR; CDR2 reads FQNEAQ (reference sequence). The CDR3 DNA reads TGTGCCAGCACCAACTCCGCGGACAGTAGGGGCTACACCTTC. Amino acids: CASTNSADSRGYTF.

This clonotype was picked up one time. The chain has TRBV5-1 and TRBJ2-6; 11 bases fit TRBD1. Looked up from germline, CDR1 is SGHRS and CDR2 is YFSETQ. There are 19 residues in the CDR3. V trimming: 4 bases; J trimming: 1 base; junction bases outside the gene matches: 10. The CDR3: CASSLGTGGSLSGANVLTF. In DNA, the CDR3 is TGCGCCAGCAGCCTGGGGACAGGGGGAAGTCTATCTGGGGCCAACGTCCTGACTTTC.

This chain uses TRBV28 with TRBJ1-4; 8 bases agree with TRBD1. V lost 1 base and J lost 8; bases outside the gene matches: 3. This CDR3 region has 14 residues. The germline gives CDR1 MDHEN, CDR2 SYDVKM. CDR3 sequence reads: CASSLSGGEEKLFF. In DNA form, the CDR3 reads TGTGCCAGCAGTTTATCAGGGGGCGAGGAAAAACTGTTTTTT.

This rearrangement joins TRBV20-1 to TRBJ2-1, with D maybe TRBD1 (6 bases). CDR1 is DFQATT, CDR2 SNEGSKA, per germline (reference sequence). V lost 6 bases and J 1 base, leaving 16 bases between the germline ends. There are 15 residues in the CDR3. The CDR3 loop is CSAAGVELSYNEQFF. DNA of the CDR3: TGCAGTGCAGCAGGGGTAGAACTATCCTACAATGAGCAGTTCTTC.

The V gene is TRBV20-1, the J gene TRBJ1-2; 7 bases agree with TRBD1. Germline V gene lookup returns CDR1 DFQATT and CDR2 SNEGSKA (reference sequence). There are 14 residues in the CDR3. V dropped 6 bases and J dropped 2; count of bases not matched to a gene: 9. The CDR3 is CSASTGALNYGYTF. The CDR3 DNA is TGCAGTGCGAGTACAGGGGCATTAAACTATGGCTACACCTTC.

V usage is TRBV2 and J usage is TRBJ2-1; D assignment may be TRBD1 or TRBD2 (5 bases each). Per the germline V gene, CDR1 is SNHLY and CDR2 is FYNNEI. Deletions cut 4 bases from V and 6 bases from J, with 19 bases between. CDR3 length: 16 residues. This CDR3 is CASSGREPRRGNEQFF. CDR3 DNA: TGTGCCAGCAGTGGACGGGAACCGAGAAGGGGCAATGAGCAGTTCTTC.

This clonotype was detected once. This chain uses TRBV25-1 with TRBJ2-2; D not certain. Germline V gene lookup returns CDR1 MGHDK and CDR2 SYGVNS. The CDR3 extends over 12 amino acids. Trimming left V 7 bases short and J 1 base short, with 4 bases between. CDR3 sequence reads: CASTLNTGELFF. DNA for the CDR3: TGTGCCAGCACTTTGAACACCGGGGAGCTGTTTTTT.

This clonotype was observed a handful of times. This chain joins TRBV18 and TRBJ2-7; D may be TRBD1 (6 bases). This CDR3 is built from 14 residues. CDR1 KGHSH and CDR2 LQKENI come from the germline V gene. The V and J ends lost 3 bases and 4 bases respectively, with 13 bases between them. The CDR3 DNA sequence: TGTGCCAGCTCACCCAGTCCGGGACATTACGAGCAGTACTTC. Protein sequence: CASSPSPGHYEQYF.

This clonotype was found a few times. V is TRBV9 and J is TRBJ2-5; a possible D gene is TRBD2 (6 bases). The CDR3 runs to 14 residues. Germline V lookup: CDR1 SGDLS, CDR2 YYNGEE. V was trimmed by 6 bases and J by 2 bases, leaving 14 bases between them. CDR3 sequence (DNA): TGTGCCAGCAATGGGGGACTCACGCAAGAGACCCAGTACTTC. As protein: CASNGGLTQETQYF.